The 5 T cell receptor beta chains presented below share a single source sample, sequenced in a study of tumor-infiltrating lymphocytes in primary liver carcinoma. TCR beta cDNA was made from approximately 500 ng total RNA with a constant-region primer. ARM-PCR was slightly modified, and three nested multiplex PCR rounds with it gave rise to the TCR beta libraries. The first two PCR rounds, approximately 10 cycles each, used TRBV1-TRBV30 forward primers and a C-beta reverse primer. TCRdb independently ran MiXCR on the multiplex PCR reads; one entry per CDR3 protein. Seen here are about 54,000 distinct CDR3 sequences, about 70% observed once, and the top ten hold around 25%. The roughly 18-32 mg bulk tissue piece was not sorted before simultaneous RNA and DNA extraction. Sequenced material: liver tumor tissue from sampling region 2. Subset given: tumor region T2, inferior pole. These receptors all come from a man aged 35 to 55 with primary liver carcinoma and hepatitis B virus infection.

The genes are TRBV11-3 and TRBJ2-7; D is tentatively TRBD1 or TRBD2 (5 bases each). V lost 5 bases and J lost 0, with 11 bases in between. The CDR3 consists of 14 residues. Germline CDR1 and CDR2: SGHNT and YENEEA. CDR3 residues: CASSPAGSSYEQYF. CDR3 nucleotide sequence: TGTGCCAGCAGCCCAGCAGGGAGCTCCTACGAGCAGTACTTC.

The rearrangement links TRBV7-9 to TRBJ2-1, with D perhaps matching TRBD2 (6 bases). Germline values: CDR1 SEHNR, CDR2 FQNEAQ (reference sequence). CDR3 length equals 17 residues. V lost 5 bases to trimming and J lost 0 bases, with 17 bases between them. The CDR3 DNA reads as TGTGCCAGCAGCAATTCGACTAGTGGGAGCTCCTACAATGAGCAGTTCTTC. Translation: CASSNSTSGSSYNEQFF.

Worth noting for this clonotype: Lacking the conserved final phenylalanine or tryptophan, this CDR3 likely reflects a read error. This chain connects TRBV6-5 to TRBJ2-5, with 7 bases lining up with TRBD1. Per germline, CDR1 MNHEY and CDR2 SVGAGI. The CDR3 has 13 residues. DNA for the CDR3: TGTGCCAACCATCGACAGGGTCAAGAAACCCAGTACTCC. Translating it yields CANHRQGQETQYS.

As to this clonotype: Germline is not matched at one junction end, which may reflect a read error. In nucleotides, the CDR3 is TGTGCCATCAGCTTATCCGTTGGACTAGCGGGAGGGGGGTATGAGCAGCTCTTC. This sequence encodes CAISLSVGLAGGGYEQLF. The chain combines TRBV11-2 with TRBJ2-1; 15 bases fit TRBD2. The CDR3 is made up of 18 amino acids. The germline V gene encodes CDR1 SGHAT and CDR2 FQNNGV.

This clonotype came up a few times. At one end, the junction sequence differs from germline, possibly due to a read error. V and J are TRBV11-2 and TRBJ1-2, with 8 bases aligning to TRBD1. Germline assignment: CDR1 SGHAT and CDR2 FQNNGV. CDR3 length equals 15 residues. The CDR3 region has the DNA TGTGCCAGCAACTTAACCCCAGGGGGCGGCTATGGTTACACCTTC. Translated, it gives CASNLTPGGGYGYTF.